These 32 T cell receptor beta chains were sequenced from one sample in a study of T cell responses to AZD1222 COVID-19 vaccine. Produced via immunoSEQ multiplex PCR; TCRdb's table is partial and in-frame only. The table has about 97,000 clones, about 85% seen once. Sequenced here: peripheral blood, sampled on day 0 of AZD1222 vaccination. The receptors shown here come from an adult in good health.

This rearrangement joins TRBV7-8 to TRBJ2-7; D unclear. Trimming shortened V by 1 base and J by 3 bases, and 10 bases separated the two germline ends. Germline lookup yields CDR1 SGHVS and CDR2 FQNEAQ. This CDR3 region has 14 residues. The CDR3 loop reads CASSLGARVYEQYF. The CDR3 DNA is TGTGCCAGCAGCTTAGGGGCAAGGGTCTACGAGCAGTACTTC.

V usage is TRBV7-3 and J usage is TRBJ2-3; D may match TRBD1 or TRBD2 (5 bases each). Trimming removed 4 bases at V and 2 bases at J, with 13 bases between. Germline V gene lookup returns CDR1 SGHTA and CDR2 FQGTGA. The CDR3 spans 15 residues. The CDR3 DNA reads TGTGCCAGCAGCTCCGGGACGGGAAACACAGATACGCAGTATTTT. Translation gives CASSSGTGNTDTQYF.

This chain joins TRBV27 and TRBJ1-6; D not resolved. The germline CDR1 and CDR2 sequences are MNHEY and SMNVEV (reference sequence). The CDR3 length is 17 residues. Trimming left V 4 bases short and J 0 bases short, with 13 bases between. The CDR3 region has the DNA TGTGCCAGCAGTTATCGACCCGCGAGCTCCTATAATTCACCCCTCCACTTT. This gives the protein CASSYRPASSYNSPLHF.

The chain carries TRBV10-3 and TRBJ1-6; D uncertain. The ends were cut back, 2 bases at V and 7 bases at J, with 9 bases in the middle. The CDR3 has 14 residues. The germline V gene has CDR1 ENHRY and CDR2 SYGVKD. The CDR3 region has the DNA TGTGCCATCAGTGAGCCCGGGTTCAATTCACCCCTCCACTTT. Translating it yields CAISEPGFNSPLHF.

The genes are TRBV6-5 and TRBJ2-3; 7 bases are a match to TRBD1. The CDR3 length is 14 residues. The germline V gene encodes CDR1 MNHEY and CDR2 SVGAGI. V trimming: 7 bases; J trimming: 2 bases; junction bases outside the gene matches: 6. Here the CDR3 DNA reads TGTGCCAGCAAAACCAGGGGGTCCACAGATACGCAGTATTTT. As protein: CASKTRGSTDTQYF.

This chain links TRBV29-1 with TRBJ1-2; D unclear. Germline CDR1 is SQVTM and CDR2 is ANQGSEA. Trimming pared 4 bases from V and 7 bases from J, leaving 13 bases between. This CDR3 comprises 12 residues. CDR3 residues: CSVAPDQSGYTF. CDR3 sequence (DNA): TGCAGCGTTGCCCCCGACCAGAGTGGCTACACCTTC.

CDR3 bases: TGCGCCAGCAGCCAAGTGGGCGGCGGCACTGAAGCTTTCTTT. Translated, it gives CASSQVGGGTEAFF. V gene TRBV4-3 combines with J gene TRBJ1-1, with unresolved D. V was shortened by 1 base and J by 4 bases, with 10 bases between the two germline ends. Germline CDR1 LGHNA, CDR2 YSLEER. The CDR3 covers 14 residues.

The chain couples TRBV28 to TRBJ1-1; D is unclear. Germline lookup yields CDR1 MDHEN and CDR2 SYDVKM. V lost 4 bases, J lost 1 base, and 13 bases lay in between. The CDR3 spans 15 residues. The CDR3 loop reads CASSSPGRGNTEAFF. The CDR3 nucleotides are TGTGCCAGCAGTTCCCCCGGACGGGGGAACACTGAAGCTTTCTTT.

CDR3 coding DNA: TGCAGCGGTCGTCGGGACAGTACGAACACTGAAGCTTTCTTT. Its protein product is CSGRRDSTNTEAFF. The rearrangement links TRBV29-1 to TRBJ1-1; 7 nucleotides match TRBD1. The CDR3 loop spans 14 amino acids. Germline CDR1 SQVTM, CDR2 ANQGSEA. Trimming removed 7 bases from V and 1 base from J; junction bases left unmatched: 9. The full variable domain, with the rest looked up from reference TRBV29-1 and TRBJ1-1, is SAVISQKPSRDICQRGTSLTIQCQVDSQVTMMFWYRQQPGQSLTLIATANQGSEATYESGFVIDKFPISRPNLTFSTLTVSNMSPEDSSIYLCSGRRDSTNTEAFFGQGTRLTVV.

The V gene is TRBV6-5, the J gene TRBJ1-2, with a tentative D call TRBD1 (6 bases). CDR1 and CDR2 from the germline V gene are MNHEY and SVGAGI. The CDR3 contains 15 residues. V shed 4 bases and J shed 8 bases, with 20 bases lying between them. CDR3 sequence reads: CASSSGARRFGGYTF. In nucleotides, the CDR3 is TGTGCCAGCAGTTCGGGGGCCAGGCGGTTTGGAGGCTACACCTTC.

In this sample, this clone turned up a few times. This chain connects TRBV7-3 to TRBJ2-1; D uncertain. With 1 base removed from V and 6 bases from J, the gap between germline ends came to 7 bases. The CDR3 runs to 13 residues. CDR1 SGHTA and CDR2 FQGTGA come from the germline V gene. CDR3 coding DNA: TGTGCCAGCAGCTTAATGCCGGCCAATGAGCAGTTCTTC. Translated, it gives CASSLMPANEQFF.

The J gene is TRBJ2-7, the V gene TRBV5-1, with 8 bases that match TRBD2. The CDR3 loop spans 16 amino acids. The V segment lost 2 bases and the J segment 0 bases; nucleotides outside the gene matches: 7. Germline V gene sequence: CDR1 SGHRS, CDR2 YFSETQ. CDR3 DNA sequence: TGCGCCAGCAGCTTTGGGAGCGGGGGCTTCTCCTACGAGCAGTACTTC. It encodes CASSFGSGGFSYEQYF.

This chain joins TRBV24-1 and TRBJ2-2; TRBD2 aligns across 7 bases. The junction had 5 bases not matched to a gene; V was cut back by 4 bases and J by 4 bases. CDR1 and CDR2 from the germline V gene are KGHDR and SFDVKD. The CDR3 consists of 15 residues. The CDR3 sequence: CATSEERGFTGELFF. The DNA of the CDR3 is TGTGCCACCAGTGAAGAGCGGGGATTCACCGGGGAGCTGTTTTTT.

This rearrangement joins TRBV6-1 to TRBJ2-1; tentatively, D is TRBD2 (5 bases). Per the germline V gene, CDR1 is MNHNS and CDR2 is SASEGT. CDR3 size: 15 residues. The V and J ends lost 2 bases and 5 bases respectively, with 13 bases between them. The CDR3 coding sequence is TGTGCCAGCAGTGAACCCCCTGGAGGCGACAATGAGCAGTTCTTC. Translating it yields CASSEPPGGDNEQFF.

The chain joins TRBV28 to TRBJ2-7; TRBD1 matches 12 bases. The germline V gene has CDR1 MDHEN and CDR2 SYDVKM. V dropped 8 bases and J dropped 7; count of bases not matched to a gene: 3. The CDR3 spans 12 residues. This CDR3 reads CASGTGGWEQYF. The CDR3 DNA follows: TGTGCCAGCGGGACAGGGGGCTGGGAGCAGTACTTC.

This clone appeared a few times. The chain employs TRBV6-1 and TRBJ2-3; D not resolved. Trimming left V 1 base short and J 7 bases short, with 6 bases between. Per germline, CDR1 MNHNS and CDR2 SASEGT. The CDR3 runs 12 residues. The CDR3 DNA follows: TGTGCCAGCAGTGAAGTCGGTTATACGCAGTATTTT. As protein: CASSEVGYTQYF.

In DNA, the CDR3 is TGTGCCAGCAGCAGAACTACCAGGGGTGTAGGAAACATTCAGTACTTC. This codes for CASSRTTRGVGNIQYF. The V call is TRBV5-6, the J call TRBJ2-4; D may be TRBD1 (6 bases). The CDR3 sequence is 16 residues long. The V gene's germline CDR1 is SGHDT and CDR2 YYEEEE. Trimming shortened V by 4 bases and J by 6 bases, and 20 bases separated the two germline ends. Drawing the rest from reference TRBV5-6 and TRBJ2-4, the complete variable domain is DAGVTQSPTHLIKTRGQQVTLRCSPKSGHDTVSWYQQALGQGPQFIFQYYEEEERQRGNFPDRFSGHQFPNYSSELNVNALLLGDSALYLCASSRTTRGVGNIQYFGAGTRLSVL.

The CDR3 DNA reads as TGTGCCAGCTTCAGGGGACTAGCGGGAGTAAATGAGCAGTTCTTC. Residues: CASFRGLAGVNEQFF. The V gene is TRBV18, the J gene TRBJ2-1; TRBD2 matches at 14 bases. Germline values: CDR1 KGHSH, CDR2 LQKENI. This CDR3 region has 15 residues. The J segment lost 7 bases and the V segment lost 7 bases, leaving 6 bases of the junction unmatched.

This sequence joins TRBV20-1 and TRBJ1-1; D gene ambiguous. V shed 3 bases and J shed 11 bases, with 13 bases lying between them. Germline CDR1 DFQATT, CDR2 SNEGSKA (reference sequence). The CDR3 contains 11 residues. The CDR3 region is CSASKPIEAFF. In nucleotides, the CDR3 is TGCAGTGCTAGTAAGCCAATCGAGGCTTTCTTT.

The rearrangement joins TRBV6-5 to TRBJ2-7; tentatively, D is TRBD1 (5 bases). V gave up 8 bases and J gave up 4 bases, with 12 bases separating them. Germline-derived CDR1 and CDR2 are MNHEY and SVGAGI. This CDR3 is built from 12 residues. CDR3 DNA sequence: TGTGCCAGCGTTCAAGACAGTTACGAGCAGTACTTC. It encodes CASVQDSYEQYF.

This chain uses TRBV28 with TRBJ1-1, with a tentative D call TRBD1 (5 bases). Trimming pared 2 bases from V and 8 bases from J, leaving 12 bases between. CDR3 length equals 13 residues. The germline CDR1 and CDR2 sequences are MDHEN and SYDVKM. CDR3 sequence: CASSLPTAYEAFF. CDR3 DNA: TGTGCCAGCAGTTTACCGACAGCCTACGAAGCTTTCTTT.

This clone was seen only a few times. Distinct nucleotide sequences in the sample also encode this CDR3. This chain joins TRBV7-9 and TRBJ2-7, with 7 positions matching TRBD1. Germline assignment: CDR1 SEHNR and CDR2 FQNEAQ (reference sequence). Losses at the gene ends were 5 bases for V and 1 base for J; bases not matched to a gene: 5. The CDR3 length is 14 residues. In DNA, the CDR3 is TGTGCCAGCAGCCCCGGGACAGTATCCTACGAGCAGTACTTC. This translates into CASSPGTVSYEQYF. Full variable domain (remainder filled in from reference TRBV7-9 and TRBJ2-7): DTGVSQNPRHKITKRGQNVTFRCDPISEHNRLYWYRQTLGQGPEFLTYFQNEAQLEKSRLLSDRFSAERPKGSFSTLEIQRTEQGDSAMYLCASSPGTVSYEQYFGPGTRLTVT.

This clone was found once. J is TRBJ2-5 and V is TRBV6-2 or TRBV6-3; D perhaps matches TRBD1 (6 bases). The V gene lost 4 bases and the J gene lost 1 base, with 7 bases spanning the gap. CDR1 and CDR2 from the germline V gene are MNHEY and SVGEGT. CDR3 length: 13 amino acids. CDR3 sequence (DNA): TGTGCCAGCAGTTGGGGGCCCCAAGAGACCCAGTACTTC. This codes for CASSWGPQETQYF.

This chain uses TRBV5-4 with TRBJ1-4; D is ambiguous. The CDR3 totals 14 residues. V gave up 0 bases and J gave up 0 bases, with 3 bases separating them. The germline V gene encodes CDR1 SGHNT and CDR2 YYREEE (reference sequence). The CDR3 sequence: CASSLGATNEKLFF. CDR3 sequence (DNA): TGTGCCAGCAGCTTGGGCGCAACTAATGAAAAACTGTTTTTT.

The chain uses TRBV27 and TRBJ2-1; 10 bases are shared with TRBD1. The V gene's germline CDR1 is MNHEY and CDR2 SMNVEV (reference sequence). Losses at the gene ends were 6 bases for V and 7 bases for J; bases not matched to a gene: 9. The CDR3 is 15 amino acids. The CDR3 here is CASSLGDRGINEQFF. Here the CDR3 DNA reads TGTGCCAGCAGCTTGGGGGACAGGGGTATTAATGAGCAGTTCTTC.

The gene calls are TRBV28 and TRBJ2-3, with D possibly being TRBD1 (5 bases). Trimming took 2 bases from V and 4 from J, leaving 10 bases between them. CDR3 size: 14 residues. Germline lookup yields CDR1 MDHEN and CDR2 SYDVKM. CDR3 in amino acids: CASSLQGTPDTQYF. In nucleotides, the CDR3 is TGTGCCAGCAGTTTACAGGGAACCCCAGATACGCAGTATTTT.

The chain joins TRBV30 to TRBJ2-5; TRBD1 matches at 8 bases. Germline values: CDR1 GTSNPN, CDR2 SVGIG (reference sequence). This CDR3 is 15 amino acids long. The J segment lost 2 bases and the V segment lost 2 bases, leaving 7 bases of the junction unmatched. The CDR3 DNA sequence: TGTGCCTGGAGTCCAGGGACAGGTGTTCAAGAGACCCAGTACTTC. It translates to CAWSPGTGVQETQYF.

To note about this clone: An end of the junction does not agree with germline; a read error may underlie this. The DNA for the CDR3 is TGTGCCAGCAGCAAAATGAGTTTC. It specifies CASSKMSF. The chain is built from TRBV5-6 and TRBJ2-7; D not certain. The CDR3 contains 8 residues. Per germline, CDR1 SGHDT and CDR2 YYEEEE.

This chain links TRBV11-2 with TRBJ2-5, with unresolved D. Germline V CDR1 and CDR2: SGHAT, FQNNGV. This CDR3 has 14 amino acids. V was pared by 1 base and J by 4 bases, with 10 bases between. CDR3 sequence (DNA): TGTGCCAGCAGCTTAGGTCCCAGTGTAGAGACCCAGTACTTC. Protein sequence: CASSLGPSVETQYF.

The V and J genes are TRBV25-1 and TRBJ2-6, with D tentatively TRBD2 (5 bases). CDR3 length: 16 residues. Germline loops: CDR1 MGHDK, CDR2 SYGVNS. Trimming cost V 5 bases and J 2 bases, with 13 bases left between them. CDR3 amino acids: CASSPTLGAGANVLTF. The CDR3 coding sequence is TGTGCCAGCAGTCCAACGCTCGGGGCTGGGGCCAACGTCCTGACTTTC. Combining the CDR3 with reference TRBV25-1 and TRBJ2-6 gives the whole variable domain EADIYQTPRYLVIGTGKKITLECSQTMGHDKMYWYQQDPGMELHLIHYSYGVNSTEKGDLSSESTVSRIRTEHFPLTLESARPSHTSQYLCASSPTLGAGANVLTFGAGSRLTVL.

The chain employs TRBV28 and TRBJ2-2; D is undetermined. The germline V and J ends were trimmed by 8 bases and 5 bases, with 15 bases remaining between them. Germline V gives CDR1 MDHEN, CDR2 SYDVKM. The CDR3 contains 14 residues. The CDR3 nucleotides are TGTGCCAGCGCGCCCCGTGGGCTGACCGGGGAGCTGTTTTTT. Protein: CASAPRGLTGELFF.

The chain recombines TRBV5-1 with TRBJ1-4; 9 positions match TRBD1. Per the germline V gene, CDR1 is SGHRS and CDR2 is YFSETQ. V dropped 4 bases and J dropped 7; count of bases not matched to a gene: 11. The CDR3 is made up of 16 amino acids. The CDR3 DNA reads as TGCGCCAGCAGCCCCACGGGACAGGGTATCGGTGAAAAACTGTTTTTT. This gives the protein CASSPTGQGIGEKLFF. Looking up the rest from reference TRBV5-1 and TRBJ1-4 gives the full variable domain: KAGVTQTPRYLIKTRGQQVTLSCSPISGHRSVSWYQQTPGQGLQFLFEYFSETQRNKGNFPGRFSGRQFSNSRSEMNVSTLELGDSALYLCASSPTGQGIGEKLFFGSGTQLSVL.